This T cell receptor beta chain comes out of a study of blood T cell repertoires in COVID-19. Study-level background: The study drew acute and convalescent COVID-19 samples from the United States, Italy and Spain. PBMCs, B-cell-depleted T cells, or T cells were the source of the cDNA or gDNA that made up the material.

Here immunoSEQ multiplex PCR was the method, and the copy in TCRdb shows in-frame clones only, minus some. The repertoire consists of roughly 380,000 clones, with roughly 90% occurring once and the leading ten covering less than 2%. Germline V lookup: CDR1 MNHEY, CDR2 SVGAGI. V lost 1 base, J lost 4 bases, and 1 base stayed unmatched. The CDR3 runs to 15 residues. The rearrangement links TRBV6-5 to TRBJ1-2; 12 bases line up with TRBD1. This clonotype was obtained from a woman aged 40 to 50 with COVID-19, enrolled during active disease. The sample consisted of peripheral blood. The CDR3 reads CASSYLGQGAYGYTF. In DNA, the CDR3 is TGTGCCAGCAGTTACTTGGGACAGGGGGCCTATGGCTACACCTTC.